Below are 27 T cell receptor beta chains sequenced from a single sample in a study of metastatic and nonmetastatic thyroid tumors. All patients were treatment-naive before thyroid surgery. Using MiXCR, TCRdb reanalyzed the PCR reads. The profile shows 9,900 or so clones, approximately 31% of them singletons. The sequenced sample was tumor tissue. The origin of the receptors is a female donor with papillary thyroid cancer or a benign thyroid nodule (not recorded which). Some clones in this sample may be carry-over from other donors' samples.

In this sample, this clone turned up a few times. The chain employs TRBV6-5 and TRBJ2-7; no reliable D call. This CDR3 contains 13 residues. CDR1 is MNHEY and CDR2 is SVGAGI in the germline V gene. V dropped 2 bases and J dropped 1 base, with 6 bases sitting between them. Here the CDR3 DNA reads TGTGCCAGCAGTTACGGGCTATCCTACGAGCAGTACTTC. Amino acids: CASSYGLSYEQYF.

The chain joins TRBV5-1 to TRBJ1-3; D remains ambiguous. Germline V gene data show CDR1 as SGHRS and CDR2 as YFSETQ. The V gene lost 2 bases and the J gene lost 4 bases, with 7 bases spanning the gap. The length of the CDR3 is 13 residues. CDR3 sequence reads: CASSFYHGNTIYF. The CDR3 DNA sequence: TGCGCCAGCAGCTTCTATCACGGAAACACCATATATTTT.

Many counts were recorded for this clone. A read error may explain this, as a much larger clone is one base away. This chain joins TRBV11-2 and TRBJ2-1, with TRBD2 identical over 11 bases. The CDR3 has 18 amino acids. Germline V gene data show CDR1 as SGHAT and CDR2 as FQNNGV. The CDR3 loop is CASSLEWVSGGAGHERFF. The CDR3 DNA sequence: TGTGCCAGCAGCTTAGAATGGGTTAGCGGGGGGGCCGGGCATGAGCGGTTCTTC.

V usage is TRBV18 and J usage is TRBJ1-2; D remains ambiguous. The V end lost 2 bases, the J end lost 2 bases, and 9 bases lay between the germline ends. Germline V lookup: CDR1 KGHSH, CDR2 LQKENI. This CDR3 has 14 residues. In nucleotides, the CDR3 is TGTGCCAGCTCACCAGACATTGAAAACTATGGCTACACCTTC. The encoded protein is CASSPDIENYGYTF. Full variable domain (outside the CDR3, taken from reference TRBV18 and TRBJ1-2): NAGVMQNPRHLVRRRGQEARLRCSPMKGHSHVYWYRQLPEEGLKFMVYLQKENIIDESGMPKERFSAEFPKEGPSILRIQQVVRGDSAAYFCASSPDIENYGYTFGSGTRLTVV.

By share, this clone ranks as medium-sized. V is TRBV6-2 or TRBV6-3 and J is TRBJ2-7; D gene unclear. The CDR3 is made up of 18 amino acids. CDR1 and CDR2 (germline): MNHEY, SVGEGT. Trimming cost V 2 bases and J 3 bases, with 23 bases left between them. CDR3: CASSYQNFKGILGYEQYF. Here the CDR3 DNA reads TGTGCCAGCAGTTACCAAAATTTTAAGGGAATCCTCGGCTACGAGCAGTACTTC.

This clone is labeled medium-sized. This rearrangement joins TRBV27 to TRBJ1-1; D unclear. Trimming took off 7 bases at V and 7 bases at J, with 10 bases between the two ends. This CDR3 has 11 residues. Germline CDR1 and CDR2: MNHEY and SMNVEV (reference sequence). CDR3 residues: CASKKKGEAFF. CDR3 sequence (DNA): TGTGCCAGCAAAAAAAAGGGTGAAGCTTTCTTT.

This clone was counted a few times. The chain is built from TRBV12-3 or TRBV12-4 and TRBJ2-7; 8 bases align to TRBD2. Trimming removed 5 bases from V and 0 bases from J; junction bases left unmatched: 6. The CDR3 consists of 15 residues. The CDR3 spells CASSTGTRGSYEQYF. Here the CDR3 DNA reads TGTGCCAGCAGTACCGGGACTAGGGGCTCCTACGAGCAGTACTTC.

In its sample, this clone was seen many times. The genes are TRBV4-2 and TRBJ2-2, with a weak D call TRBD2 (6 bases). Germline V CDR1 and CDR2: LGHNA, YNFKEQ. This CDR3 comprises 17 residues. The V end was cut by 0 bases, the J end by 1 base, with 12 bases between. The CDR3 DNA is TGTGCCAGCAGCCAAGATGTTGACGGGGGGAACACCGGGGAGCTGTTTTTT. Its translation: CASSQDVDGGNTGELFF.

This clone was counted at least ten times. This chain connects TRBV29-1 to TRBJ1-2; D gene ambiguous. The CDR3 spans 13 residues. CDR1 SQVTM and CDR2 ANQGSEA come from the germline V gene. Between the trimmed V and J ends, which lost 1 base and 4 bases, there was a span of 10 bases. The CDR3 bases are TGCAGCGTTGAAGGGGGAGTTTCCTATGGCTACACCTTC. Translating gives CSVEGGVSYGYTF. Full variable domain (remainder filled in from reference TRBV29-1 and TRBJ1-2): SAVISQKPSRDICQRGTSLTIQCQVDSQVTMMFWYRQQPGQSLTLIATANQGSEATYESGFVIDKFPISRPNLTFSTLTVSNMSPEDSSIYLCSVEGGVSYGYTFGSGTRLTVV.

The rearrangement joins TRBV20-1 to TRBJ1-1; D gene ambiguous. With 4 bases removed from V and 0 bases from J, the gap between germline ends came to 15 bases. CDR3 length equals 15 residues. Germline V CDR1 and CDR2: DFQATT, SNEGSKA (reference sequence). The CDR3 DNA sequence: TGCAGTGCTACCGACCCGCTGACGGTGAACACTGAAGCTTTCTTT. It translates to CSATDPLTVNTEAFF.

In its sample, this clone is medium-sized. The rearrangement uses TRBV12-3 or TRBV12-4 and TRBJ1-2; 7 bases match TRBD1. Trimming cost V 6 bases and J 8 bases; bases outside gene matches: 15. The CDR3 has 15 amino acids. CDR3 coding DNA: TGTGCCAGCAGGCCAAGTAGGGGGCAGGGGAGCGGCTACACCTTC. Translation: CASRPSRGQGSGYTF.

This clone was seen only a few times. The chain is built from TRBV6-5 and TRBJ2-1, with 9 bases identical to TRBD1. Germline values: CDR1 MNHEY, CDR2 SVGAGI. The CDR3 sequence is 16 residues long. The V segment lost 2 bases and the J segment 2 bases; nucleotides outside the gene matches: 4. The CDR3 DNA reads as TGTGCCAGCAGTTACAACAGGGGGCGAACCTACAATGAGCAGTTCTTC. As protein: CASSYNRGRTYNEQFF.

This clone was seen a few times. J is TRBJ2-7 and V is TRBV27, with no clear D. This CDR3 is built from 14 residues. Trimming removed 3 bases from V and 0 bases from J, with 9 bases in between. Germline loops: CDR1 MNHEY, CDR2 SMNVEV (reference sequence). The CDR3 reads CASSFTANSYEQYF. CDR3 DNA: TGTGCCAGCAGTTTTACGGCAAACTCCTACGAGCAGTACTTC.

The chain joins TRBV30 to TRBJ2-2, with D perhaps being TRBD1 or TRBD2 (5 bases each). V dropped 3 bases and J dropped 0 bases, with 11 bases sitting between them. The CDR3 sequence is 15 residues long. Germline CDR1 GTSNPN, CDR2 SVGIG (reference sequence). The CDR3 loop is CAWRGTFANTGELFF. The CDR3 coding sequence is TGTGCCTGGAGAGGGACCTTCGCGAACACCGGGGAGCTGTTTTTT.

Regarding this clone: The same CDR3 arises from other DNA sequences in this sample as well. The genes are TRBV30 and TRBJ2-7; 10 bases fit TRBD1. The CDR3 sequence is 14 residues long. J was trimmed by 3 bases and V by 3 bases; bases with no gene match: 5. Germline CDR1 reads GTSNPN; CDR2 reads SVGIG (reference sequence). CDR3 coding DNA: TGTGCCTGGAGCGACGGGACAGGGGACTACGAGCAGTACTTC. It yields the protein CAWSDGTGDYEQYF.

V and J are TRBV5-1 and TRBJ2-1; 8 bases are a match to TRBD1. The CDR3 runs to 14 residues. The V gene end was trimmed by 4 bases and the J gene end by 8 bases; junction bases not matched to a gene: 8. CDR1 and CDR2 from the germline V gene are SGHRS and YFSETQ. CDR3 sequence (DNA): TGCGCCAGCAGCGCCCCGACAGGGGACGATGAGCAGTTCTTC. It translates to CASSAPTGDDEQFF. Full variable domain (outside the CDR3, taken from reference TRBV5-1 and TRBJ2-1): KAGVTQTPRYLIKTRGQQVTLSCSPISGHRSVSWYQQTPGQGLQFLFEYFSETQRNKGNFPGRFSGRQFSNSRSEMNVSTLELGDSALYLCASSAPTGDDEQFFGPGTRLTVL.

CDR3 sequence (DNA): TGCGCCAGCGGATATAAACAACAGGGGAGGAAGACCCAGTACTTC. It is translated as CASGYKQQGRKTQYF. This rearrangement joins TRBV10-1 to TRBJ2-5; perhaps TRBD1 as D (7 bases). The CDR3 has 15 residues. V was clipped by 8 bases and J by 6 bases, with 22 bases between them. Per the germline V gene, CDR1 is WNHNN and CDR2 is SYGVQD (reference sequence).

The chain uses TRBV27 and TRBJ2-7; D is ambiguous. Germline V CDR1 and CDR2: MNHEY, SMNVEV (reference sequence). This CDR3 contains 12 residues. The germline V and J ends were trimmed by 4 bases and 5 bases, with 9 bases remaining between them. CDR3 amino acids: CASSSRLNEQYF. CDR3 coding DNA: TGTGCCAGCAGTTCACGACTTAACGAGCAGTACTTC.

This chain links TRBV5-5 with TRBJ1-1; 8 bases match TRBD1. The CDR3 runs 14 residues. Losses at the gene ends were 2 bases for V and 7 bases for J; bases not matched to a gene: 7. Germline CDR1 SGHKS, CDR2 YYEKEE (reference sequence). CDR3 coding DNA: TGTGCCAGCAGCTTTGAGGGACAGGCCATTGAAGCTTTCTTT. Its translation is CASSFEGQAIEAFF.

This clone came up a few times. One end of the junction varies from germline; a read error may be responsible. The gene calls are TRBV6-2 or TRBV6-3 and TRBJ2-1; D might be TRBD2 (6 bases). The germline V gene encodes CDR1 MNHEY and CDR2 SVGEGT. The CDR3 is 16 residues long. CDR3 in amino acids: CASSPPRLVVYDEQFF. Written as DNA, the CDR3 is TGTGCCAGCAGCCCGCCGAGACTAGTAGTCTACGATGAGCAGTTCTTC.

In this sample, this clone turned up a few times. A junction end diverges from the germline sequence, so it may reflect a read error. The V and J genes are TRBV6-1 and TRBJ1-5; D is unclear. CDR3 length: 13 amino acids. Germline V lookup: CDR1 MNHNS, CDR2 SASEGT. For the CDR3, the DNA is TGTGCCAGCAGTGAAAGTTGGGATCAGCACCAGCATTTT. It yields the protein CASSESWDQHQHF.

Judged by abundance, this clone is medium-sized. The chain uses TRBV7-2 and TRBJ2-1; TRBD1 or TRBD2 may be the D gene (5 bases each). Trimming stripped 5 bases from V and 12 bases from J, with 20 bases between. The germline CDR1 and CDR2 sequences are SGHTA and FQGNSA. The CDR3 is 14 residues long. The CDR3 nucleotides read TGTGCCAGCAGCCGAGGGGCCTCCGATTGGGGGCAGTTCTTC. Encoded protein: CASSRGASDWGQFF.

The gene calls are TRBV18 and TRBJ1-1; TRBD1 is a possible D gene (5 bases). The germline CDR1 and CDR2 sequences are KGHSH and LQKENI. This CDR3 has 13 amino acids. Trimming left V 2 bases short and J 4 bases short, with 8 bases between. CDR3 DNA: TGTGCCAGCTCACCAGGGAGGGGCACTGAAGCTTTCTTT. Protein product: CASSPGRGTEAFF.

This clone is labeled medium-sized. The V and J genes are TRBV20-1 and TRBJ2-4; D uncertain. The CDR3 is 14 residues long. The germline gives CDR1 DFQATT, CDR2 SNEGSKA (reference sequence). V lost 0 bases, J lost 2 bases, and 8 bases lay in between. CDR3 nucleotides: TGCAGTGCTAGAGATCCCGCTACCAAAAACATTCAGTACTTC. It encodes CSARDPATKNIQYF.

A few counts support this clone. V and J are TRBV10-3 and TRBJ2-6; possible D gene TRBD1, 6 bases. Trimming left V 2 bases short and J 2 bases short, with 13 bases between. The CDR3 contains 17 residues. Germline V gives CDR1 ENHRY, CDR2 SYGVKD. The CDR3 region is CAISEVGGGAGANVLTF. The CDR3 nucleotides are TGTGCCATCAGTGAGGTGGGTGGGGGCGCTGGGGCCAACGTCCTGACTTTC.

By frequency in the sample, this clone is medium-sized. The rearrangement joins TRBV7-2 to TRBJ2-7; 7 bases are shared with TRBD2. Germline V gene sequence: CDR1 SGHTA, CDR2 FQGNSA. V gave up 7 bases and J gave up 2 bases; unmatched junction bases: 11. This CDR3 is built from 15 residues. CDR3: CASTPGLAVTYEQYF. The CDR3 bases are TGTGCCAGCACTCCAGGGCTAGCGGTTACCTACGAGCAGTACTTC. The variable domain in full, completed from reference TRBV7-2 and TRBJ2-7, reads GAGVSQSPSNKVTEKGKDVELRCDPISGHTALYWYRQSLGQGLEFLIYFQGNSAPDKSGLPSDRFSAERTGGSVSTLTIQRTQQEDSAVYLCASTPGLAVTYEQYFGPGTRLTVT.

This clone was seen a handful of times. The chain recombines TRBV2 with TRBJ1-3, with D perhaps matching TRBD1 (5 bases). Germline-derived CDR1 and CDR2 are SNHLY and FYNNEI. The CDR3 is 15 residues long. V shed 7 bases and J shed 0 bases, with 13 bases lying between them. In DNA form, the CDR3 reads TGTGCCAGCACCCCTCGGGGCACCTCTGGAAACACCATATATTTT. Amino acids: CASTPRGTSGNTIYF.